A single sample is the source of the 9 T cell receptor beta chains below, sequenced in a study of early T cells in non-severe SARS-CoV-2 infection. One entry per CDR3 protein, called by TCRdb with MiXCR from the 5' RACE reads. The sample contains roughly 51,000 distinct CDR3 sequences, more than 5.5% of which appear only once. Sequencing used whole blood, obtained at baseline. The receptor set was obtained from an adult who was a healthcare worker with PCR-confirmed SARS-CoV-2 infection or an uninfected control (not recorded which).

This clonotype was recorded a few times. The chain is built from TRBV4-1 and TRBJ2-2, with TRBD1 as a possible D gene (5 bases). The length of the CDR3 is 16 residues. V lost 4 bases and J 7 bases, leaving 19 bases between the germline ends. From germline, CDR1 is MGHRA and CDR2 YSYEKL. This CDR3 reads CASSRTGRAQSGELFF. CDR3 nucleotides: TGCGCCAGCAGCCGAACGGGCAGGGCACAGAGCGGGGAGCTGTTTTTT.

This clonotype was counted ten times or more. The rearrangement joins TRBV7-2 to TRBJ2-1; TRBD2 aligns across 10 bases. The CDR3 consists of 15 residues. Germline CDR1 SGHTA, CDR2 FQGNSA. The J segment lost 12 bases and the V segment lost 5 bases, leaving 13 bases of the junction unmatched. CDR3 sequence (DNA): TGTGCCAGCAGCACTACTAGCGGGGCAACCGGGGGGCAGTTCTTC. It encodes CASSTTSGATGGQFF.

This clonotype came up many times. The rearrangement joins TRBV5-1 to TRBJ1-1; possibly TRBD1 for D (6 bases). The CDR3 contains 14 residues. CDR1 and CDR2 from the germline V gene are SGHRS and YFSETQ. V lost 0 bases, J lost 1 base, and 7 bases lay in between. For the CDR3, the DNA is TGCGCCAGCAGCTTGGACAGGGCGAACACTGAAGCTTTCTTT. This gives the protein CASSLDRANTEAFF.

This clonotype was detected many times. The genes are TRBV7-6 and TRBJ2-7; maybe TRBD1 (6 bases). Between the trimmed V and J ends, which lost 4 bases and 0 bases, there was a span of 19 bases. This CDR3 contains 17 residues. Germline V CDR1 and CDR2: SGHVS, FNYEAQ. In DNA form, the CDR3 reads TGTGCCAGCAGCTCCGCCCGGCCGGGACATGTCTCCTACGAGCAGTACTTC. Protein: CASSSARPGHVSYEQYF.

This clonotype came up a few times. The chain links TRBV2 to TRBJ2-1, with D possibly TRBD2 on 5 matching bases. CDR3 length: 13 amino acids. Trimming removed 6 bases from V and 3 bases from J, with 9 bases in between. Germline V gives CDR1 SNHLY, CDR2 FYNNEI. The CDR3 nucleotides are TGTGCCAGCAGGAGCGGATACTACAATGAGCAGTTCTTC. As protein: CASRSGYYNEQFF.

This clonotype was recorded many times. The gene calls are TRBV9 and TRBJ2-3, with a weak D call TRBD2 (6 bases). The germline CDR1 and CDR2 sequences are SGDLS and YYNGEE. This CDR3 contains 16 residues. V was pared by 2 bases and J by 4 bases, with 17 bases between. The CDR3 region is CASSVLPEGLSDTQYF. In DNA, the CDR3 is TGTGCCAGCAGCGTTCTCCCGGAGGGGTTGTCAGATACGCAGTATTTT.

Worth noting for this clonotype: Just one base apart from a much larger clone, this may be a read error. V usage is TRBV6-1 and J usage is TRBJ2-7; TRBD2 aligns across 9 bases. Germline lookup yields CDR1 MNHNS and CDR2 SASEGT. There are 15 residues in the CDR3. CDR3 protein: CASSEYSGGAYEQCF. The CDR3 region has the DNA TGTGCCAGCAGTGAGTATAGCGGGGGAGCCTACGAGCAGTGCTTC.

Many counts were recorded for this clonotype. This chain uses TRBV19 with TRBJ2-3, with 8 bases fitting TRBD2. The CDR3 runs to 15 residues. The germline CDR1 and CDR2 sequences are LNHDA and SQIVND (reference sequence). Unmatched junction bases numbered 9, after V lost 6 bases and J lost 4 bases. CDR3 nucleotides: TGTGCCAGTAGGGAGACTAGCGATGGGTCAGATACGCAGTATTTT. Its protein product is CASRETSDGSDTQYF.

This clonotype was detected ten times or more. The gene calls are TRBV4-2 and TRBJ2-5; 9 bases fit TRBD1. J lost 5 bases, V lost 4 bases, and 8 bases had no gene match. From germline, CDR1 is LGHNA and CDR2 YNFKEQ. The CDR3 totals 15 residues. CDR3 loop: CASSPRDRVAETQYF. CDR3 DNA sequence: TGTGCCAGCAGCCCACGGGACAGGGTGGCGGAGACCCAGTACTTC.